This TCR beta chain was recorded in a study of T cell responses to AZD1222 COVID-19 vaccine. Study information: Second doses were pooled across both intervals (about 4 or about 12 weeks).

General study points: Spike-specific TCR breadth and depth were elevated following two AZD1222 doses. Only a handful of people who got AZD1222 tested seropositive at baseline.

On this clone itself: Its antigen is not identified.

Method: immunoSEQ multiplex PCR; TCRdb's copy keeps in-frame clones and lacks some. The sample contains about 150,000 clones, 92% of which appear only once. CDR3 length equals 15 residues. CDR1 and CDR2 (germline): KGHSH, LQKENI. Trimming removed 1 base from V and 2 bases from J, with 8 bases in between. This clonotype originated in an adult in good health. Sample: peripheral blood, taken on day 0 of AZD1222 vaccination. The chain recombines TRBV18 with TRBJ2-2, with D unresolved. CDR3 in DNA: TGTGCCAGCTCACCACTGGCCCTAAACACCGGGGAGCTGTTTTTT. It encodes CASSPLALNTGELFF.